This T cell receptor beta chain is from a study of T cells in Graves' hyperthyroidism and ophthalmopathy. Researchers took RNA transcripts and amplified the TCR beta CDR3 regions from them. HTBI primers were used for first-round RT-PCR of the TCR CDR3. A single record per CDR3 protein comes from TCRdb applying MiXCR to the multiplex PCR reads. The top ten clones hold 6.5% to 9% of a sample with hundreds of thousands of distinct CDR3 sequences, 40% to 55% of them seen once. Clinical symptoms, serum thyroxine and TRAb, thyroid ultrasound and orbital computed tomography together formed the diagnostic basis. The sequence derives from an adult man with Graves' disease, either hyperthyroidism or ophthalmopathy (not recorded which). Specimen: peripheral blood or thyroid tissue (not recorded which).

The CDR3 sequence is CSSSGNRESPLHF. The DNA of the CDR3 is TGCAGCTCGTCCGGAAACCGGGAGTCACCCCTCCACTTT. V gene TRBV29-1 combines with J gene TRBJ1-6; D gene ambiguous. Germline lookup yields CDR1 SQVTM and CDR2 ANQGSEA. Trimming pared 8 bases from V and 10 bases from J, leaving 18 bases between. CDR3 length equals 13 residues.